This passage covers 2 T cell receptor beta chains from one sample sequenced in a study of regulatory T cells in long-lasting Graves disease. Both iRepertoire HTBI primers and Arm-PCR of CDR3 regions were used to build the TCR beta libraries. TCRdb processed the multiplex PCR reads anew with MiXCR; each CDR3 protein has one entry. The sample comprises a few hundred thousand distinct CDR3 sequences, roughly 25% of which are singletons, and around 30% rests with the top ten. Time point meaning: persistent/refractory GD, antithyroid drugs over 5 years with positive TRAb. The TCR library was prepared using RNA isolated from PBMCs. The specimen was peripheral blood mononuclear cells (PBMCs), collected when the disease was refractory, from a patient treated with antithyroid drugs. These receptors all stem from a woman aged 40 to 50 with Graves disease.

The CDR3 sequence is CASSLIRGNEQFF. DNA of the CDR3: TGCGCCAGCAGCTTGATCAGGGGCAATGAGCAGTTCTTC. This sequence joins TRBV5-1 and TRBJ2-1; tentative D call: TRBD1 (6 bases). In germline, CDR1 is SGHRS, CDR2 YFSETQ. Trimming removed 1 base at V and 6 bases at J, with 8 bases between. This CDR3 has 13 amino acids.

The chain combines TRBV7-9 with TRBJ1-1; D not resolved. Germline V gene lookup returns CDR1 SEHNR and CDR2 FQNEAQ (reference sequence). The CDR3 length is 14 residues. V was shortened by 7 bases and J by 1 base, with 13 bases between the two germline ends. The CDR3 DNA follows: TGTGCCAGCATCCCGGGCGGCAGGAACACTGAAGCTTTCTTT. As protein: CASIPGGRNTEAFF.